This TCR beta chain was observed in a study of T cells expressing NK-cell markers (dated by TCRdb to 2020 to 2022). Regarding the complete study: TCR beta-chain repertoires were profiled in sorted CD3+CD56+NKG2C+, CD3+CD56+NKG2C- and CD3+CD56-NKG2C+ T-cell subsets from fewer than 10 donors. Among the eight sequenced donors, seven were HCMV-seropositive and one was HCMV-seronegative. The study sequenced eight donors, all healthy volunteers chosen at random: three men and five women. Libraries were sequenced as 2 x 150 bp reads on Illumina HiSeq 2000/2500, MiSeq or NextSeq. What the study reported, not specific to this receptor: It remained unclear whether the expanded NKG2C-expressing T cell clones were specific for HCMV antigens. In about six donors, the dominant CD3+CD56+NKG2C+ clonotypes were found to rank among the top 10 CD8+ clonotypes and to make up 1.0-7.0% of CD8+ T cells. Those dominant clonotypes were again the most abundant among CD3+CD56-NKG2C+ cells in four donors, at about 25-65%.

HCMV-specific IgG was detected in serum with a commercial ELISA kit to determine HCMV serostatus. Peripheral blood mononuclear cells were isolated from blood by Ficoll density gradient centrifugation. In the germline V gene (reference sequence), CDR1 corresponds to DFQATT and CDR2 to SNEGSKA. The CDR3 covers 14 residues, taking in both the cysteine and the phenylalanine. The record lacks a DNA sequence. As regards this clonotype: Its antigen has not been determined.

The sample was run on an Illumina HiSeq 2000. TCR beta cDNA libraries were prepared using 5'RACE template switching, which introduced a universal primer site and unique molecular identifiers. cDNA synthesis was primed from the TCR beta constant segment and was followed by two successive PCR amplification steps. As for the original processing: MIGEC handled demultiplexing of the reads and grouping by UMI, while MiTCR was used to assemble and quantify clonotypes. To exclude erroneous sequences, any TCR cDNA sequence not supported by at least two reads was discarded. The tcR package was used for downstream repertoire analysis, and clonotypes were matched between fractions using CDR3 nucleotide sequence together with V segment. VDJmatch was used to annotate antigen specificity against VDJdb, with one amino acid substitution in CDR3 permitted. With the reads reprocessed by TCRdb, a single entry stands for each CDR3 protein sequence and no DNA is reported. The V and J calls and clone size are TCRdb's, not the authors'. This sample's table carries roughly 180,000 distinct CDR3 sequences. The ten largest clones add up to about a fifth of the sample.

Specimen: blood T cells: a sorted CD56 or NKG2C T cell subset, CD4+ or CD8+ T cells, or bulk PBMC T cells (not recorded which). The rearranged chain carries TRBV20-1 and TRBJ2-1; TCRdb calls TRBD2, which cannot be checked without DNA. The receptor was isolated from a woman aged 18 to 69 in good health. The CDR3 protein sequence reads: CSASSGTSGSGQFF.